A single sample gave rise to the 9 T cell receptor beta chains below, sequenced in a study of breast tumors, draining lymph nodes, adjacent tissues. Axillary draining lymph nodes of breast cancer patients supplied the node samples. Using its own MiXCR run on the multiplex PCR reads, TCRdb lists one record per CDR3 protein. The table lists fewer than 300,000 distinct CDR3 sequences, roughly 32% of them singletons. Material: axillary lymph node tissue. The receptors derive from a female donor with breast cancer. Some clones in this sample may be carry-over from other donors' samples.

This clonotype was recorded many times. The V and J genes are TRBV6-6 and TRBJ2-7, with 9 positions matching TRBD1. The CDR3 loop spans 15 amino acids. Germline V lookup: CDR1 MNHNY, CDR2 SVGAGI (reference sequence). Germline trimming cut 6 bases from V and 0 bases from J; bases unmatched to any gene: 6. CDR3 sequence (DNA): TGTGCCAGCAGGAGGGACAGGGAAGTCTCCTACGAGCAGTACTTC. Its protein is CASRRDREVSYEQYF.

This clonotype was picked up many times. The gene calls are TRBV6-6 and TRBJ2-1; D call uncertain. Trimming removed 3 bases from V and 10 bases from J, with 7 bases in between. This CDR3 region has 11 residues. Germline CDR1 and CDR2: MNHNY and SVGAGI (reference sequence). CDR3 in amino acids: CASSYLEEQFF. In DNA form, the CDR3 reads TGTGCCAGCAGTTATTTGGAGGAGCAGTTCTTC.

This chain connects TRBV7-8 to TRBJ2-2; D perhaps matches TRBD2 (6 bases). CDR1 SGHVS and CDR2 FQNEAQ come from the germline V gene. The CDR3 sequence is 19 residues long. With 1 base removed from V and 1 base from J, the gap between germline ends came to 19 bases. CDR3 nucleotide sequence: TGTGCCAGCAGCTTAGGACAAGCGTGGCGGGAAGTGAACACCGGGGAGCTGTTTTTT. Protein product: CASSLGQAWREVNTGELFF.

The chain joins TRBV7-9 to TRBJ2-2, with TRBD2 matching 9 bases. The CDR3 extends over 16 amino acids. CDR1 SEHNR and CDR2 FQNEAQ come from the germline V gene (reference sequence). V shed 5 bases, J shed 4 bases, and the junction held 8 bases outside the gene matches. This CDR3 is CASSRSPLAGTGELFF. The CDR3 coding sequence is TGTGCCAGCAGCAGAAGCCCACTAGCGGGCACCGGGGAGCTGTTTTTT.

Points on this clonotype: Likely a read error: the CDR3 ends without its conserved phenylalanine or tryptophan. The DNA is omitted, as the CDR3 cannot be located on it reliably, and the CDR3 follows TCRdb's listing. The rearrangement links TRBV9 to TRBJ2-5; whether TRBD2, the table's D call, matches the DNA was not checked. CDR1 and CDR2 from the germline V gene are SGDLS and YYNGEE. The length of the CDR3 is 10 amino acids, counting both ends. The CDR3 loop is CASSVGQDCS.

Regarding this clonotype: A much larger clone lies one base from this, so it may be a read error. This chain connects TRBV6-5 to TRBJ1-2; possible D gene TRBD1, 6 bases. This CDR3 contains 14 residues. With 5 bases removed from V and 4 bases from J, the gap between germline ends came to 14 bases. Germline V gene sequence: CDR1 MNHEY, CDR2 SVGAGI. DNA for the CDR3: TGTGCCAGCAGTCCGCAGGGGCCAGGCTATGGCTACACCTTC. Translation: CASSPQGPGYGYTF.

This clonotype was recorded many times. The chain links TRBV19 to TRBJ1-6, with a weak D call TRBD1 (5 bases). CDR1 and CDR2 (germline): LNHDA, SQIVND (reference sequence). Trimming cost V 6 bases and J 0 bases, with 12 bases left between them. CDR3 length: 16 residues. CDR3 amino acids: CASRVDSHSYNSPLHF. The CDR3 coding sequence is TGTGCCAGTAGGGTCGACAGCCACTCCTATAATTCACCCCTCCACTTT.

This clonotype has only a few counts. This sequence joins TRBV12-5 and TRBJ2-7, with D maybe TRBD2 (6 bases). Germline V gene data show CDR1 as LGHNT and CDR2 as FRNRAP. The CDR3 length is 15 residues. V lost 3 bases and J 4 bases, leaving 16 bases between the germline ends. CDR3 coding DNA: TGTGCTAGTGGTTTCGTTGGTAGCGGTTGGTACGAGCAGTACTTC. Its protein product is CASGFVGSGWYEQYF. The entire variable domain, with the rest obtained from reference TRBV12-5 and TRBJ2-7, is as follows: DARVTQTPRHKVTEMGQEVTMRCQPILGHNTVFWYRQTMMQGLELLAYFRNRAPLDDSGMPKDRFSAEMPDATLATLKIQPSEPRDSAVYFCASGFVGSGWYEQYFGPGTRLTVT.

This clonotype was observed many times. This sequence joins TRBV13 and TRBJ2-1; D is unresolved. This CDR3 comprises 13 residues. From germline, CDR1 is PRHDT and CDR2 FYEKMQ (reference sequence). Trimming stripped 8 bases from V and 8 bases from J, with 16 bases between. Here the CDR3 DNA reads TGTGCCAGCTGTCAGGCCGTGGTCGATGAGCAGTTCTTC. Amino acids: CASCQAVVDEQFF.